This entry lists 32 T cell receptor beta chains sequenced from one sample in a study of blood T cell repertoires in COVID-19. Profiling relied on immunoSEQ multiplex PCR, and the TCRdb table lists in-frame clones only, not all of them. This table holds a few hundred thousand clones, about 87% found once. Sequencing was carried out using peripheral blood. Source of these receptors: a woman aged 50 to 60 with COVID-19, enrolled during active disease.

V and J are TRBV5-1 and TRBJ2-7; D possibly corresponds to TRBD2 (6 bases). The CDR3 consists of 14 residues. Looked up from germline, CDR1 is SGHRS and CDR2 is YFSETQ. Deletions cut 0 bases from V and 6 bases from J, with 13 bases between. The DNA of the CDR3 is TGCGCCAGCAGCTTGGGGTCCCCCGGGGGCGAGCAGTACTTC. Translation gives CASSLGSPGGEQYF.

The rearrangement joins TRBV29-1 to TRBJ2-1; TRBD2 agrees at 8 bases. CDR1 SQVTM and CDR2 ANQGSEA come from the germline V gene. This CDR3 contains 14 residues. V was clipped by 7 bases and J by 1 base; unmatched bases: 6. DNA for the CDR3: TGCAGCGCCAACAGCGGGGGTTCCTACAATGAGCAGTTCTTC. Its translation is CSANSGGSYNEQFF.

The chain is built from TRBV4-2 and TRBJ2-7; 9 bases line up with TRBD2. Unmatched junction bases numbered 14, after V lost 4 bases and J lost 1 base. This CDR3 is 18 amino acids long. Germline V gene data show CDR1 as LGHNA and CDR2 as YNFKEQ. The CDR3 region has the DNA TGTGCCAGCAGCCGCAGCCGGGAGGCGGGGGGGGATTCCTACGAGCAGTACTTC. This sequence encodes CASSRSREAGGDSYEQYF.

V and J are TRBV6-5 and TRBJ1-3, with no clear D. Germline lookup yields CDR1 MNHEY and CDR2 SVGAGI. The V and J ends lost 8 bases and 0 bases respectively, with 14 bases between them. The CDR3 is made up of 15 amino acids. CDR3 sequence: CASGTGWSSGNTIYF. For the CDR3, the DNA is TGTGCCAGCGGCACTGGATGGAGCTCTGGAAACACCATATATTTT.

The chain combines TRBV6-1 with TRBJ1-5; D is possibly TRBD1 (6 bases). V lost 4 bases, J lost 1 base, and 17 bases lay in between. From germline, CDR1 is MNHNS and CDR2 SASEGT. This CDR3 is 17 amino acids long. The CDR3 nucleotides read TGTGCCAGCAGTGGGGGACACCGGGGAGGGAGCAATCAGCCCCAGCATTTT. This encodes CASSGGHRGGSNQPQHF.

This clone has a single count. The J gene is TRBJ2-1, the V gene TRBV5-1; TRBD2 aligns across 7 bases. Germline CDR1 and CDR2: SGHRS and YFSETQ. The CDR3 sequence is 15 residues long. With 0 bases clipped from V and 4 bases from J, the junction kept 4 bases outside the gene matches. In nucleotides, the CDR3 is TGCGCCAGCAGCTTGGCCGGGGGGACTTACAATGAGCAGTTCTTC. This codes for CASSLAGGTYNEQFF.

The rearrangement links TRBV19 to TRBJ2-4; 8 nucleotides align to TRBD1. The CDR3 consists of 11 residues. The J segment lost 8 bases and the V segment lost 6 bases, leaving 0 bases of the junction unmatched. Germline V CDR1 and CDR2: LNHDA, SQIVND (reference sequence). CDR3: CASRTGDIQYF. CDR3 DNA sequence: TGTGCCAGTAGGACAGGGGACATTCAGTACTTC.

This chain links TRBV24-1 with TRBJ2-5; perhaps TRBD1 as D (5 bases). V was cut by 4 bases and J by 1 base, with 9 bases left in between. The V gene's germline CDR1 is KGHDR and CDR2 SFDVKD. The CDR3 is 14 amino acids. DNA of the CDR3: TGTGCCACCAGTGAGACAGCCCCCCAAGAGACCCAGTACTTC. Its translation: CATSETAPQETQYF.

The V and J genes are TRBV7-2 and TRBJ2-1; D perhaps matches TRBD2 (5 bases). CDR1 is SGHTA and CDR2 is FQGNSA in the germline V gene. The CDR3 totals 14 residues. The V gene lost 5 bases and the J gene lost 1 base, with 9 bases spanning the gap. The CDR3 coding sequence is TGTGCCAGCAGCCCGGGGAATTCCTACAATGAGCAGTTCTTC. This translates into CASSPGNSYNEQFF.

The gene calls are TRBV21-1 and TRBJ1-1; TRBD1 is the table's D call, not checked against the DNA. TRBV21-1 is a known pseudogene. The CDR3 length is 15 residues. This chain's CDR3 is CASSTTPGGAPEAFF. CDR3 coding DNA: TGTGCCAGCAGTACTACCCCAGGGGGCGCCCCTGAAGCTTTCTTT.

The rearrangement links TRBV7-9 to TRBJ2-3; perhaps TRBD2 as D (7 bases). There are 15 residues in the CDR3. CDR1 SEHNR and CDR2 FQNEAQ come from the germline V gene (reference sequence). The V end lost 2 bases, the J end lost 0 bases, and 9 bases lay between the germline ends. In DNA form, the CDR3 reads TGTGCCAGCAGCTTACGGGGGGCGAGCACAGATACGCAGTATTTT. Translated, it gives CASSLRGASTDTQYF.

The chain recombines TRBV4-1 with TRBJ1-4; possibly TRBD1 for D (5 bases). The CDR3 contains 16 residues. The V end lost 3 bases, the J end lost 5 bases, and 16 bases lay between the germline ends. Germline CDR1 MGHRA, CDR2 YSYEKL. The CDR3 here is CASSHPLVPGNEKLFF. CDR3 nucleotide sequence: TGCGCCAGCAGCCACCCCTTGGTCCCAGGGAATGAAAAACTGTTTTTT.

The chain recombines TRBV5-4 with TRBJ1-4; TRBD1 agrees at 7 bases. The CDR3 has 16 residues. Trimming cost V 2 bases and J 3 bases; bases outside gene matches: 7. Germline CDR1 is SGHNT and CDR2 is YYREEE (reference sequence). Here the CDR3 DNA reads TGTGCCAGCAGCTTCAAACCGGGACAGCCTAATGAAAAACTGTTTTTT. This encodes CASSFKPGQPNEKLFF.

A single count supports this clone. Here the CDR3 DNA reads TGTGCCAGCAGTGAGGGACAGCCTAATGAAAAACTGTTTTTT. This gives the protein CASSEGQPNEKLFF. V is TRBV9 and J is TRBJ1-4; TRBD1 agrees at 7 bases. Germline V gene lookup returns CDR1 SGDLS and CDR2 YYNGEE. Trimming took 5 bases from V and 3 from J; bases not matched to a gene: 4. The CDR3 runs to 14 residues.

The J gene is TRBJ2-1, the V gene TRBV6-6, with D possibly TRBD2 on 6 matching bases. The V and J ends lost 8 bases and 10 bases respectively, with 24 bases between them. In germline, CDR1 is MNHNY, CDR2 SVGAGI (reference sequence). CDR3 length: 15 residues. CDR3 coding DNA: TGTGCCAGCCTATCGCCAGACGCCAAAGCGGGCGAGCAGTTCTTC. This translates into CASLSPDAKAGEQFF.

This chain connects TRBV2 to TRBJ1-1, with TRBD1 matching over 8 bases. Germline V CDR1 and CDR2: SNHLY, FYNNEI. V trimming: 1 base; J trimming: 5 bases; junction bases outside the gene matches: 6. This CDR3 is 15 amino acids long. Here the CDR3 DNA reads TGTGCCAGCAGTGAAGGCAGGGGGCGAACGACTGAAGCTTTCTTT. Its protein product is CASSEGRGRTTEAFF.

Regarding this clone: Other DNA variants within this sample encode the same CDR3. V is TRBV28 and J is TRBJ1-2; D is perhaps TRBD1 (5 bases). Germline-derived CDR1 and CDR2 are MDHEN and SYDVKM. CDR3 size: 12 residues. Trimming took off 5 bases at V and 8 bases at J, with 12 bases between the two ends. The CDR3 DNA is TGTGCCAGCAGTCTCACAGGTGGAGGCTACACCTTC. It encodes CASSLTGGGYTF.

This chain joins TRBV7-8 and TRBJ2-3; 7 bases line up with TRBD2. This CDR3 is built from 17 residues. CDR1 and CDR2 from the germline V gene are SGHVS and FQNEAQ. Losses at the gene ends were 2 bases for V and 2 bases for J; bases not matched to a gene: 10. CDR3 protein: CASSLQAPSGLTDTQYF. The DNA for the CDR3 is TGTGCCAGCAGCTTACAAGCCCCTAGCGGCCTCACAGATACGCAGTATTTT.

This chain uses TRBV5-6 with TRBJ2-2; the D is unclear. CDR1 is SGHDT and CDR2 is YYEEEE in the germline V gene. There are 15 residues in the CDR3. The ends were cut back, 3 bases at V and 7 bases at J, with 16 bases in the middle. The CDR3 loop is CASSWWAGKHGELFF. The CDR3 coding sequence is TGTGCCAGCAGCTGGTGGGCCGGAAAGCACGGGGAGCTGTTTTTT.

The rearrangement links TRBV5-1 to TRBJ2-7, with a possible D match to TRBD1 (5 bases). The length of the CDR3 is 13 residues. Germline assignment: CDR1 SGHRS and CDR2 YFSETQ. Trimming left V 4 bases short and J 6 bases short, with 14 bases between. CDR3 amino acids: CASSTSQGIEQYF. CDR3 in DNA: TGCGCCAGCAGCACCTCCCAGGGAATCGAGCAGTACTTC.

As to this clone: The sample contains more than one DNA sequence encoding this CDR3. The V gene is TRBV5-1, the J gene TRBJ1-3, with no clear D. The CDR3 spans 14 residues. CDR1 is SGHRS, CDR2 YFSETQ, per germline. The V end lost 4 bases, the J end lost 0 bases, and 8 bases lay between the germline ends. This CDR3 reads CASSRESSGNTIYF. CDR3 DNA sequence: TGCGCCAGCAGCCGGGAAAGCTCTGGAAACACCATATATTTT.

The rearrangement uses TRBV11-2 and TRBJ2-2; 9 nucleotides match TRBD1. Germline CDR1 reads SGHAT; CDR2 reads FQNNGV. Trimming removed 5 bases from V and 5 bases from J; junction bases left unmatched: 9. The CDR3 spans 16 residues. CDR3 nucleotides: TGTGCCAGCAGCCTAACGGCACAGGGGGCGACCGGGGAGCTGTTTTTT. Amino acids: CASSLTAQGATGELFF.

This clone was counted only a few times. V gene TRBV5-6 combines with J gene TRBJ2-5, with D maybe TRBD2 (5 bases). V lost 0 bases and J 2 bases, leaving 11 bases between the germline ends. The germline V gene encodes CDR1 SGHDT and CDR2 YYEEEE. The CDR3 has 15 residues. The CDR3 here is CASSLELAGQETQYF. The CDR3 DNA sequence: TGTGCCAGCAGCTTGGAGCTAGCCGGGCAAGAGACCCAGTACTTC.

The chain links TRBV20-1 to TRBJ2-4, with D maybe TRBD1 (6 bases). The CDR3 extends over 12 amino acids. V shed 3 bases and J shed 11 bases, with 14 bases lying between them. The germline CDR1 and CDR2 sequences are DFQATT and SNEGSKA (reference sequence). The chain's CDR3 is CSASWTQGLQYF. The CDR3 DNA sequence: TGCAGTGCTAGTTGGACTCAGGGGCTTCAGTACTTC.

As regards this clone: Within the sample, other DNA sequences also encode this same CDR3. The V call is TRBV19, the J call TRBJ1-4; weak D call: TRBD1 (5 bases). V dropped 1 base and J dropped 8 bases, with 11 bases sitting between them. Germline V CDR1 and CDR2: LNHDA, SQIVND (reference sequence). CDR3 length equals 14 residues. This CDR3 is CASSIGGGDEKLFF. For the CDR3, the DNA is TGTGCCAGTAGTATAGGAGGAGGGGACGAAAAACTGTTTTTT.

This chain links TRBV18 with TRBJ1-5, with unresolved D. The V and J ends lost 5 bases and 5 bases respectively, with 7 bases between them. CDR1 KGHSH and CDR2 LQKENI come from the germline V gene. CDR3 length: 12 amino acids. The CDR3 protein is CASSGPDQPQHF. The CDR3 bases are TGTGCCAGCTCAGGGCCTGATCAGCCCCAGCATTTT.

This clone was seen only once. CDR3 coding DNA: TGTGCCAGCAGCTCCCCGGGACAAGGTGAAGCTTTCTTT. Its translation: CASSSPGQGEAFF. The chain joins TRBV11-2 to TRBJ1-1, with a tentative D call TRBD1 (6 bases). The length of the CDR3 is 13 residues. Germline V gives CDR1 SGHAT, CDR2 FQNNGV. V dropped 4 bases and J dropped 7 bases, with 13 bases sitting between them.

This clone was observed a single time. This chain uses TRBV11-3 with TRBJ2-5, with 10 bases fitting TRBD1. Germline V gene lookup returns CDR1 SGHNT and CDR2 YENEEA. The CDR3 totals 17 residues. V lost 5 bases and J lost 4; bases outside the gene matches: 13. The CDR3 protein is CASSPGLTGTGAETQYF. The CDR3 DNA reads TGTGCCAGCAGCCCCGGGCTGACCGGGACAGGGGCAGAGACCCAGTACTTC.

This rearrangement joins TRBV28 to TRBJ1-5; no clear D. The CDR3 runs to 12 residues. Per the germline V gene, CDR1 is MDHEN and CDR2 is SYDVKM. Deletions cut 2 bases from V and 6 bases from J, with 5 bases between. CDR3 nucleotide sequence: TGTGCCAGCAGTTTAGAGATTCAGCCCCAGCATTTT. Its translation: CASSLEIQPQHF.

This chain links TRBV5-6 with TRBJ1-5; possibly TRBD1 for D (5 bases). CDR1 is SGHDT and CDR2 is YYEEEE in the germline V gene. Trimming took 0 bases from V and 9 from J, leaving 10 bases between them. There are 13 residues in the CDR3. The CDR3 protein is CASSLGVGGPQHF. DNA for the CDR3: TGTGCCAGCAGCTTGGGTGTGGGGGGGCCCCAGCATTTT. The full variable domain, in which reference TRBV5-6 and TRBJ1-5 provide the parts outside the CDR3, is DAGVTQSPTHLIKTRGQQVTLRCSPKSGHDTVSWYQQALGQGPQFIFQYYEEEERQRGNFPDRFSGHQFPNYSSELNVNALLLGDSALYLCASSLGVGGPQHFGDGTRLSIL.

The chain recombines TRBV5-8 with TRBJ1-2, with no clear D. Germline CDR1 reads SGHTS; CDR2 reads YDEGEE. The V and J ends lost 0 bases and 8 bases respectively, with 14 bases between them. The CDR3 sequence is 14 residues long. The CDR3 DNA reads TGTGCCAGCAGCTTGGATGGCCGGGTCGGGGGCTACACCTTC. Amino acids: CASSLDGRVGGYTF.

J is TRBJ1-2 and V is TRBV27, with D possibly being TRBD1 (5 bases). The CDR3 extends over 16 amino acids. V lost 0 bases, J lost 8 bases, and 19 bases lay in between. The germline gives CDR1 MNHEY, CDR2 SMNVEV (reference sequence). For the CDR3, the DNA is TGTGCCAGCAGTTTATCGATAGGGGCCCCTACTCGGGGCTACACCTTC. Encoded protein: CASSLSIGAPTRGYTF.